This paragraph covers one T cell receptor (beta chain) sequence. From germline, CDR1 is SGHRS and CDR2 YFSETQ. The CDR3 totals 14 residues. TCRdb derives one entry per CDR3 protein from the 5' RACE reads, leaving out DNA. The sample totals 350,000 to 450,000 distinct CDR3 sequences. The data were taken from a study of T cells expressing NK-cell markers. The rearrangement links TRBV5-1 to TRBJ2-1; TCRdb indicates TRBD1, and absent DNA this call remains unverified. The TCR sequence derives from a man aged 18 to 69 in good health. Sequencing was performed on blood T cells: a sorted CD56 or NKG2C T cell subset, CD4+ or CD8+ T cells, or bulk PBMC T cells (not recorded which). The CDR3 region is CASSSGQAINEQFF. The full variable domain, completed using reference TRBV5-1 and TRBJ2-1, is KAGVTQTPRYLIKTRGQQVTLSCSPISGHRSVSWYQQTPGQGLQFLFEYFSETQRNKGNFPGRFSGRQFSNSRSEMNVSTLELGDSALYLCASSSGQAINEQFFGPGTRLTVL.